This is a list of T cell receptor beta chains from one sample in a study of OX40 agonist ivuxolimab in advanced cancers. Libraries were prepared by immunoSEQ multiplex PCR; TCRdb keeps only in-frame clonotypes and omits some of them. Of 45,000 or so clones listed, approximately 85% are singletons. The sample in question was CD4+ or CD8+ T cells sorted from blood, obtained in a trial of the OX40 agonist ivuxolimab. All receptors derive from an adult with an advanced solid tumor such as melanoma, head and neck, liver or kidney cancer. The CDR3 runs from the conserved cysteine through the conserved F or W. The order of the fields is clone size, D gene, V gene, J gene, CDR3 DNA, CDR3 protein. D genes are given only for firm matches. Not all rows give a size; the values are once, few, many and, for expanded clones, a class.

-,TRBD1,TRBV27,TRBJ1-1,TGTGCCAGCAGTTTACACAGGGGGAACACTGAAGCTTTCTTT,CASSLHRGNTEAFF
-,-,TRBV6-5,TRBJ1-1,TGTGCCAGCAGCTGGGGGGCCGTCACTGAAGCTTTCTTT,CASSWGAVTEAFF
-,-,TRBV9,TRBJ1-2,TGTGCCAGCTACGGGGGGGACAACTATGGCTACACCTTC,CASYGGDNYGYTF
-,-,TRBV7-9,TRBJ1-1,TGTGCCAGCAGCTTATTAGCAGGCCTGAACACTGAAGCTTTCTTT,CASSLLAGLNTEAFF
-,-,TRBV11-1,TRBJ2-2,TGTGCCAGCAGCACCCCCACCGGGGAGCTGTTTTTT,CASSTPTGELFF
-,-,TRBV6-5,TRBJ1-1,TGTGCCAGCAGTGGGGCCCCATGGACTGAAGCTTTCTTT,CASSGAPWTEAFF
-,-,TRBV6-5,TRBJ2-1,TGTGCCAGCAGTTTTGGACCCCGGTTCGAGCAGTTCTTC,CASSFGPRFEQFF
-,-,TRBV28,TRBJ1-4,TGTGCCAGCAGTCTCGTTAGGGGGGTTGAAAAACTGTTTTTT,CASSLVRGVEKLFF
-,TRBD1,TRBV6-5,TRBJ1-2,TGTGCCAGCACTACAGGGGATGGCTACACCTTC,CASTTGDGYTF
once,-,TRBV27,TRBJ1-2,TGTGCCAGCAGTTTATCGGCTGGAGAAACAGCCCGCTACACCTTC,CASSLSAGETARYTF